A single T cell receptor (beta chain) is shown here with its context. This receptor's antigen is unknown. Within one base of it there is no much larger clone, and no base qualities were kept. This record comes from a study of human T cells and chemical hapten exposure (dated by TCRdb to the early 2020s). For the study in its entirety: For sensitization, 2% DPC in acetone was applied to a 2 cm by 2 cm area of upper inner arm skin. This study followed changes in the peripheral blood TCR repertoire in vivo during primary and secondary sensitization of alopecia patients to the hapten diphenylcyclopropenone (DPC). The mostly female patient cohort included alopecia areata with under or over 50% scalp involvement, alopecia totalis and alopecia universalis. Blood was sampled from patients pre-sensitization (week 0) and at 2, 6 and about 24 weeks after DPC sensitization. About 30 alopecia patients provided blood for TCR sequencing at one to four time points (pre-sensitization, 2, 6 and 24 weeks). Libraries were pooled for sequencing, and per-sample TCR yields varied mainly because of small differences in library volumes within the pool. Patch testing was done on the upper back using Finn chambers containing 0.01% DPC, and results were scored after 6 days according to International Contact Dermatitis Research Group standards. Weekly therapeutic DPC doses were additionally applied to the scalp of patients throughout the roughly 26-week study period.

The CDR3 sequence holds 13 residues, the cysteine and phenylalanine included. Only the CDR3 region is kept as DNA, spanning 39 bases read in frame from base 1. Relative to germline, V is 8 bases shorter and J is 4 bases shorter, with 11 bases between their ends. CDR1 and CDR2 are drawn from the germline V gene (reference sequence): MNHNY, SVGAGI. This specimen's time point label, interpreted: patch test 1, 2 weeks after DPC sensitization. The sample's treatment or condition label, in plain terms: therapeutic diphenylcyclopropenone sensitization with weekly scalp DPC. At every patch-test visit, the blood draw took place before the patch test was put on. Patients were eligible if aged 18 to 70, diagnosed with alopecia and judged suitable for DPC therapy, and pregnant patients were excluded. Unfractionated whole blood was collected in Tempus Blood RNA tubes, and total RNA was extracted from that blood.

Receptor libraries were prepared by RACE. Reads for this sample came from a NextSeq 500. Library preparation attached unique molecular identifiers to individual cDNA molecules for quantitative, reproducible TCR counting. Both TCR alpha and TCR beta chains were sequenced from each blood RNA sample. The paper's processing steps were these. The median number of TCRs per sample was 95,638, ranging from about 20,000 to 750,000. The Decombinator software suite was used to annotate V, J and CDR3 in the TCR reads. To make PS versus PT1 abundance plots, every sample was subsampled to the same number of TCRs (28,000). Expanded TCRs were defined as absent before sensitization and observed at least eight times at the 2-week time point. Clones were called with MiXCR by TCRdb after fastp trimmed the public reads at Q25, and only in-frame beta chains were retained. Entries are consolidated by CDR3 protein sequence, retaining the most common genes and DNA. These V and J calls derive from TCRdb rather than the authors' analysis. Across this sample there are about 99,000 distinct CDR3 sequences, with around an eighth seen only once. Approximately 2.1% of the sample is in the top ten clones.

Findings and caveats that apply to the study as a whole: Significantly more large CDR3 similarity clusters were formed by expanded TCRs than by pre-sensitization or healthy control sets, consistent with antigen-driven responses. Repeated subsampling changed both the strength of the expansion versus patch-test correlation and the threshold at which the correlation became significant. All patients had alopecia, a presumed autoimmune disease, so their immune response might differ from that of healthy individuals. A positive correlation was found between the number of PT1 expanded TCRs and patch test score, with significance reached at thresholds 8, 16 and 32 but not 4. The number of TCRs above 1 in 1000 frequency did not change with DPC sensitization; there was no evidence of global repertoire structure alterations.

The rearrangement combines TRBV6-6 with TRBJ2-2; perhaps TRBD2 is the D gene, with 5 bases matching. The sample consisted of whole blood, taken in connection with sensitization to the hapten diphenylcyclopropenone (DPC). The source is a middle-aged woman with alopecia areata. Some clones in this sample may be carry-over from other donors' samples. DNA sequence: TGTGCCAGCCGACTAAGTGCCACCGGGGAGCTGTTTTTT. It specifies CASRLSATGELFF.